This T cell receptor beta chain stems from a study of T cell responses to AZD1222 COVID-19 vaccine. Findings of the study overall: Following two doses of AZD1222, Spike-specific TCR breadth and depth rose. Clonal diversity was possibly underestimated; the donors were predominantly white British and more often female. The study reported that nearly half of spike-specific TCRs target unmutated variant regions. Sampling that yielded the repertoires occurred only after the peak T cell response.

Worth noting for this clone: Its specificity is not known.

The data were produced by immunoSEQ multiplex PCR, yet TCRdb's version contains in-frame clones alone and is incomplete. The table records 130,000 to 150,000 clones, approximately 78% of them present only once. V lost 4 bases, J lost 8 bases, and 11 bases lay in between. CDR1 is SNHLY, CDR2 FYNNEI, per germline. The CDR3 is 13 amino acids. This receptor was identified in an adult in good health. The J gene is TRBJ1-4, the V gene TRBV2, with TRBD1 as a possible D gene (5 bases). This specimen consisted of peripheral blood, obtained on day 0 of MenACWY control vaccination. The CDR3 is CASSVQAREKLFF. Written as DNA, the CDR3 is TGTGCCAGCAGTGTACAGGCTCGGGAAAAACTGTTTTTT.